The clone carrying this T cell receptor beta chain was seen many times. What it binds is unknown. The TCR beta CDR3 regions underwent amplification from RNA transcripts. RT-PCR in the first round used HTBI primers; a second-round multiplex PCR followed. In TCRdb, the multiplex PCR reads were re-called with MiXCR into one record per CDR3 protein. Of about 500,000 distinct CDR3 sequences in the sample, around 15% were seen once. Thyroid ultrasound, orbital computed tomography, TRAb, serum thyroxine and clinical symptoms formed the basis of diagnosis. J was trimmed by 4 bases and V by 2 bases; bases with no gene match: 4. Germline V gene data show CDR1 as MNHEY and CDR2 as SVGAGI. The CDR3 is made up of 16 amino acids. The data are from a study of Graves' ophthalmopathy and Graves' hyperthyroidism. Points from the study as a whole: Both an approximately 69% sensitivity and an approximately 77% specificity characterized the model's predictions of ophthalmopathy progression. Detection in blood was also observed for most expanded thyroid clonotypes above 0.001 frequency.

This chain uses TRBV6-5 with TRBJ2-3; 12 bases line up with TRBD2. Sequenced sample: blood. This clonotype was obtained from a woman in her twenties or thirties with Graves' ophthalmopathy. The CDR3 DNA sequence: TGTGCCAGCAGTTACCTAGCGGGAGGGCCACCAGATACGCAGTATTTT. Its protein is CASSYLAGGPPDTQYF.